This T cell receptor beta chain was identified in a study of blood T cell repertoires in COVID-19. Study background: Sites in the United States, Italy and Spain provided acute and convalescent COVID-19 samples. T cells, B-cell-depleted T cells, or PBMCs provided the cDNA or gDNA that served as material.

Germline values: CDR1 DFQATT, CDR2 SNEGSKA (reference sequence). The CDR3 contains 14 residues. The ends lost 3 bases at V and 8 bases at J; junction bases unmatched: 6. Authors' analysis steps: Estimation of nucleated cell counts was performed using reference gene primer amplification. Clones were sequenced by immunoSEQ multiplex PCR, and TCRdb holds only the in-frame ones, with some missing. The DNA gave D and trimming, while V, J and clone size come from that table. The sample lists about 170,000 clones; around 85% were seen once. Material for sequencing was peripheral blood. The receptor's source is a man in his sixties who had recovered from COVID-19. The genes are TRBV20-1 and TRBJ2-1; 11 nucleotides line up with TRBD2. CDR3 sequence reads: CSASPLAGGDEQFF. The CDR3 coding sequence is TGCAGTGCTAGTCCTTTAGCGGGGGGGGATGAGCAGTTCTTC.